This note documents a single TCR beta chain sequence. This clone has a handful of counts. The target of this receptor is not known. Base qualities are not provided; no much larger clone lies one nucleotide away. These data belong to a study of vaccination effects on CD4 cells after COVID-19 (dated by TCRdb to 2022 to 2024). Concerning the study at large: Each participant got two doses of an mRNA SARS-CoV-2 vaccine, either BNT162b2 or mRNA-1273. The full study included some eleven COVID-19 convalescent patients and several SARS-CoV-2-naive healthy vaccine recipients. SARS-CoV-2 spike-specific CD4+ TCR repertoires from before and after mRNA vaccination were compared in COVID-19 convalescent patients and in infection-naive vaccine recipients. Cultures from other donors in the study were sequenced with the Oncomine TCR Beta short-read assay on an Illumina iSeq 100. What the authors observed across the whole study: Both infection-induced and vaccine-induced clones contracted markedly at late post-vaccination timepoints, which is consistent with waning T cell responses. The study was limited by a small number of convalescent patients and lacked early post-infection timepoints. In healthy vaccine recipients, vaccine-induced clones were almost all SARS-CoV-2 mono-reactive, with only 1 of 255 being cross-reactive with common cold coronaviruses.

Library method: the immunoSEQ multiplex PCR assay. DNA from the CD4+ T cells that had been cultured and isolated underwent TCR beta CDR3 sequencing. In the original analysis: Non-productive TCR sequences were discarded, and reads were trimmed to the CDR3 region, with only CDR3s of 7 or more amino acids retained. The MANAFEST web app was used to pick out antigen-specific clonotypes by comparing their expansion in peptide wells with that in reference cultures. To be called positive, a clone needed expansion at FDR<0.05 compared with the reference and with all other wells, an odds ratio greater than 5, and a frequency greater than 0.1% in two replicate wells. Clonotypes significantly expanded in SARS-CoV-2 spike wells and in at least one common cold coronavirus spike condition were defined as cross-reactive. Levenshtein distance calculated with the stringdist R package was used to assess CDR3 similarity, and unrooted trees were constructed with ape in R 3.6.1. TCRdb holds this immuneACCESS table with in-frame rearrangements only. Some clones are missing; in checked studies, unresolved V genes explain under half, and the rest has no known cause. V and J calls and clone size are those listed in that table; D and trimming were worked out from the DNA. The sample data list 28,000 or so clones, and around three quarters of these were observed just once. The ten largest make up about 10% of the sample.

In the ViraFEST assay, PBMC were stimulated with viral peptide pools, and TCR sequencing was then used to find antigen-specific CD4+ T cell clonotypes based on their expansion. After about 9 days of culture, CD4+ T cells were isolated with the EasySep CD4+ T cell isolation kit. The absence of prior SARS-CoV-2 infection in healthy vaccine recipients was confirmed by negative nucleocapsid antibodies before and after vaccination. Each well held around 1.9 million PBMC cultured in IMDM containing approximately 5.2% human AB serum, about 10 IU/ml IL-2 and gentamicin, along with approximately 10 ug/ml peptides. Half of the culture medium was replaced with fresh IL-2-containing medium on days 3 and 7. Unless otherwise noted, each peptide stimulation condition was cultured in triplicate wells. Using Ficoll-Paque Plus gradient centrifugation, PBMC were separated from whole blood and then either used fresh or cryopreserved at -140C. The spike proteins of SARS-CoV-2 and of the common cold coronaviruses HCoV-NL63, HCoV-OC43 and HCoV-229E were spanned by overlapping peptide pools. The QIAamp micro DNA kit was used to extract genomic DNA from the cultured CD4+ T cells.

Via the germline V gene (reference sequence), CDR1 is LGHDT and CDR2 YNNKEL. The V end gives up 4 bases and the J end 3 bases, leaving 2 bases in the junction not matched to a gene. The CDR3, cysteine through phenylalanine, is 14 amino acids long. Just the 42-base CDR3 DNA is kept, in frame starting at base 1. Sequenced material: CD4+ T cells from PBMCs cultured with SARS-CoV-2 spike peptides, taken before COVID-19 vaccination. The meaning of the sample's cell subset or site label: SARS-CoV-2 spike overlapping peptide pool stimulation. This sequence uses TRBV3-1 (or the pseudogene TRBV3-2) and TRBJ1-3; TRBD1 lines up with 8 middle nucleotides. This TCR derives from a human donor who received a COVID-19 vaccine. The sequenced DNA: TGTGCCAGCAGCCCAGGGGGCGTTGGAAACACCATATATTTT. Translated, it reads CASSPGGVGNTIYF.